This T cell receptor (beta chain) was observed in a study of PD-1 blockade in classical Hodgkin lymphoma. The J segment lost 4 bases and the V segment lost 0 bases, leaving 10 bases of the junction unmatched. The CDR3 is 18 residues long. Germline-derived CDR1 and CDR2 are SGHRS and YFSETQ. Relapses following autologous stem cell transplantation were seen in all patients, with brentuximab vedotin exposure varying. Sequenced by immunoSEQ multiplex PCR; TCRdb stores in-frame clones only, minus some. The sample has around 91,000 clones, around nine tenths seen once; the top ten hold roughly a fifth. Sequenced material: peripheral blood mononuclear cells (PBMCs), taken at baseline. The clonotype was recovered from a human donor with classical Hodgkin lymphoma. The rearrangement joins TRBV5-1 to TRBJ2-1; 10 bases align to TRBD2. The CDR3 region is CASSLEVSGRSRYNEQFF. As DNA, the CDR3 is TGCGCCAGCAGCTTGGAGGTTAGCGGGAGGTCGAGATACAATGAGCAGTTCTTC. The variable domain in full, completed from reference TRBV5-1 and TRBJ2-1, reads KAGVTQTPRYLIKTRGQQVTLSCSPISGHRSVSWYQQTPGQGLQFLFEYFSETQRNKGNFPGRFSGRQFSNSRSEMNVSTLELGDSALYLCASSLEVSGRSRYNEQFFGPGTRLTVL.